The T cell receptor (beta chain) described here comes from a study of patients and donors after allogeneic stem cell transplantation. Each CDR3 protein is one row after TCRdb ran MiXCR on the RT-PCR reads. The table lists more than 850,000 distinct CDR3 sequences, more than 15% of them singletons, with 5% to 7.5% in the top ten. This clonotype came up a few times. The CDR3 sequence is 13 residues long. Germline V gene data show CDR1 as DFQATT and CDR2 as SNEGSKA (reference sequence). The germline V and J ends were trimmed by 7 bases and 3 bases, with 16 bases remaining between them. V gene TRBV20-1 combines with J gene TRBJ2-7; a weak D match, TRBD1 (5 bases). This receptor was identified in a human donor who was either an allogeneic HSCT recipient or a stem cell or donor lymphocyte infusion donor (not recorded which). It is not recorded whose cells these are; they may come from a transplant donor. What was sequenced was blood, either unsorted or a sorted T cell fraction (not recorded which). The CDR3 protein is CSGRGRARYEQYF. In DNA, the CDR3 is TGCAGTGGTAGGGGTAGGGCTCGCTACGAGCAGTACTTC.